A single sample is the source of the 23 T cell receptor beta chains below, sequenced in a study of tissue T cells after allogeneic stem cell transplantation. The time point: mouse harvest day 7 after allogeneic transplant. Each mouse received 10^7 T-cell-depleted marrow cells plus 10^6 splenic CD5+ T cells by tail vein. Produced via immunoSEQ multiplex PCR; TCRdb's table is partial and in-frame only. Among roughly 5,300 clones listed, roughly 56% were seen once. The material sequenced was gut tissue. These receptor sequences come from a female BALB/c mouse given C57BL/6 T cells with graft-versus-host disease after an allogeneic hematopoietic cell transplant.

As regards this clone: Germline and genes here are mouse. The read ends 1 residue early relative to the CDR3; the germline J gene fills the gap. The genes are TRBV26 and TRBJ1-1; D gene ambiguous. The germline V gene encodes CDR1 KGHPV and CDR2 FQNQEV (reference sequence). The CDR3 contains 13 residues. V was pared by 2 bases and J by 3 bases, with 7 bases between. The CDR3 protein is CASSLGRDTEVFF. Incomplete CDR3 DNA: TGTGCCAGCAGTCTGGGACGTGACACAGAAGTCTTC.

A note on this clone: Genes here carry mouse names. The CDR3 is cut off 1 residue early in the read; its end comes from the germline J gene. The chain employs TRBV14 and TRBJ2-5, with 10 bases lining up with TRBD1. V shed 4 bases and J 2 bases; nucleotides not matched to a gene: 4. There are 15 residues in the CDR3. Germline assignment: CDR1 SGHDT and CDR2 FRDEAV. The CDR3 here is CASSLTGGAQDTQYF. The part of the CDR3 DNA that was read is TGTGCCAGCAGTCTGACAGGGGGCGCCCAAGACACCCAGTAC.

The sample holds a few counts of this clone. Gene and germline names: mouse. The CDR3 end falls 1 residue outside the read, so it is completed with the germline J gene. The genes are TRBV13-2 and TRBJ1-2, with 9 bases that match TRBD1. With V trimmed by 4 bases and J by 4 bases, 8 bases remained unmatched. The germline V gene has CDR1 NNHNN and CDR2 SYGAGS (reference sequence). This CDR3 is built from 15 residues. The sequenced part of the CDR3 DNA is TGTGCCAGCGGTCAGGGACAGGGTTTCGGCTCCGACTACACC. This translates into CASGQGQGFGSDYT. In full, the CDR3 is CASGQGQGFGSDYTF.

By proportion, this clone is large. The listed genes are named as in mouse. The CDR3 protein is CASSWGYEQYF. CDR3 bases read: TGTGCCAGCAGTTGGGGCTATGAACAGTAC. The genes are TRBV19 and TRBJ2-7; maybe TRBD2 (5 bases). The CDR3 end is not reached by the read, which stops 1 residue before it; the germline J gene fills it in. Trimming took 4 bases from V and 3 from J, leaving 5 bases between them. Germline loops: CDR1 FNHDT, CDR2 SITEND (reference sequence). This CDR3 has 11 residues.

As concerns this clone: Germline and genes here are mouse. Read coverage stops 1 residue before the CDR3 terminus; the germline J gene supplies the remainder. This chain links TRBV3 with TRBJ1-5; D is ambiguous. Trimming cost V 5 bases and J 0 bases, with 8 bases left between them. Looked up from germline, CDR1 is SNHLY and CDR2 is FYNGKV (reference sequence). This CDR3 contains 14 residues. This chain's CDR3 is CASSPGYNNQAPLF. The CDR3 bases that were read are TGTGCCAGCAGCCCCGGGTATAACAACCAGGCTCCGCTT.

This clone rates as large. Genes and germline come from the mouse. The CDR3 end is not reached by the read, which stops 1 residue before it; the germline J gene fills it in. The chain is built from TRBV16 and TRBJ2-7; the match to TRBD2 covers 10 bases. Germline loops: CDR1 SGHSA, CDR2 FRNQAP. Trimming cost V 1 base and J 4 bases; bases outside gene matches: 4. CDR3 length: 15 amino acids. The covered CDR3 bases are TGTGCAAGCAGCTTAGCCGGGACTGGGGAATATGAACAGTAC. The encoded protein is CASSLAGTGEYEQY. The whole CDR3 region reads CASSLAGTGEYEQYF.

As concerns this clone: Gene names are the mouse ones. The sequence runs out 1 residue before the end of the CDR3; the remainder is reconstructed from the germline J gene. V gene TRBV24 combines with J gene TRBJ2-1; TRBD1 matches at 10 bases. The trim removed 1 base at V and 4 bases at J, leaving 1 base unmatched. The V gene's germline CDR1 is KGHTA and CDR2 FRNEEI. This CDR3 has 15 residues. The CDR3 DNA, read in part, is TGTGCCAGCAGTCTGTCGGACAGGGGGTATGCTGAGCAGTTC. It codes for CASSLSDRGYAEQF. The full-length CDR3 reads as CASSLSDRGYAEQFF.

In the case of this clone: Gene names are the mouse ones. The read terminates 1 residue ahead of where the CDR3 ends, so the germline J gene completes it. V and J are TRBV26 and TRBJ1-4; D remains ambiguous. V was pared by 9 bases and J by 0 bases, with 8 bases between. CDR3 length equals 13 residues. CDR1 is KGHPV, CDR2 FQNQEV, per germline (reference sequence). CDR3 region: CASSGISNERLFF. The sequenced part of the CDR3 DNA is TGTGCCAGTAGTGGGATTTCCAACGAAAGATTATTT.

For this clone: Mouse gene names apply. Read data end 1 residue before the CDR3 end; the end is taken from the germline J gene. The chain uses TRBV26 and TRBJ1-3; D is possibly TRBD1 (5 bases). Per the germline V gene, CDR1 is KGHPV and CDR2 is FQNQEV (reference sequence). The germline V and J ends were trimmed by 3 bases and 0 bases, with 9 bases remaining between them. The length of the CDR3 is 15 residues. The CDR3: CASSLGGFSGNTLYF. The CDR3 bases that were read are TGTGCCAGCAGTCTTGGGGGGTTTTCTGGAAATACGCTCTAT. Full variable domain (rest looked up from reference TRBV26 and TRBJ1-3): NSKVIQTPRYLVKGQGQKAKMRCIPEKGHPVVFWYQQNKNNEFKFLINFQNQEVLQQIDMTEKRFSAECPSNSPCSLEIQSSEAGDSALYLCASSLGGFSGNTLYFGEGSRLIVV.

On this clone itself: The genes and germline here are from mouse. From the germline J gene comes the end of the CDR3, since the read stops 1 residue before it. The gene calls are TRBV12-1 and TRBJ1-1; D call uncertain. The CDR3 runs 13 residues. Germline loops: CDR1 SGHSN, CDR2 HYEKVE. V shed 0 bases and J shed 5 bases, with 9 bases lying between them. The sequenced CDR3 bases are TGTGCCAGCTCTCTCCTGGGAGGGACAGAAGTCTTC. Translated, it gives CASSLLGGTEVF. The CDR3, in full, reads CASSLLGGTEVFF.

Sample share makes this clone large (0.1 to 1%). The genes are named according to mouse. The sequence runs out 1 residue before the end of the CDR3; the remainder is reconstructed from the germline J gene. The rearrangement links TRBV4 to TRBJ2-1; 7 nucleotides match TRBD2. The CDR3 is 14 residues long. Germline trimming cut 4 bases from V and 4 bases from J; bases unmatched to any gene: 4. The germline CDR1 and CDR2 sequences are LGHDT and YNNKQL (reference sequence). CDR3 DNA (partial): TGTGCCAGCAGCTGGGGGGGTAAATATGCTGAGCAGTTC. Its protein is CASSWGGKYAEQF. The whole CDR3 sequence is CASSWGGKYAEQFF. Variable domain in full (rest from reference TRBV4 and TRBJ2-1): ETAVFQTPNYHVTQVGNEVSFNCKQTLGHDTMYWYKQDSKKLLKIMFSYNNKQLIVNETVPRRFSPQSSDKAHLNLRIKSVEPEDSAVYLCASSWGGKYAEQFFGPGTRLTVL.

About this clone itself: The genes are named according to mouse. The read is 1 residue too short to cover the CDR3 end, so that end is filled in from the germline J gene. The chain combines TRBV12-2 with TRBJ1-6; weak D call: TRBD1 (5 bases). TRBJ1-6 is noted as an ORF with a role that remains uncertain. Germline lookup yields CDR1 SGHLS and CDR2 HYDKME. V was pared by 4 bases and J by 3 bases, with 6 bases between. This CDR3 contains 13 residues. The CDR3 protein is CASSGDYNSPLYF. The covered CDR3 bases are TGTGCCAGCTCAGGGGACTATAATTCGCCCCTCTAC.

A remark on this clone: Gene names are the mouse ones. The read gets to within 1 residue of the CDR3 end, and the germline J gene fills in the rest. This sequence joins TRBV5 and TRBJ2-4; 7 nucleotides align to TRBD1. The CDR3 runs 14 residues. The J segment lost 6 bases and the V segment lost 4 bases, leaving 7 bases of the junction unmatched. Germline V gives CDR1 LGHNA, CDR2 YNLKQL (reference sequence). CDR3 bases read: TGTGCCAGCAGCCGCACAGGGGTGGGGAACACCTTGTAC. Its protein product is CASSRTGVGNTLY. The whole CDR3 region reads CASSRTGVGNTLYF.

As concerns this clone: The gene names given are mouse names. The read terminates 1 residue before the CDR3 end, so the remaining end is supplied by the germline J gene. The rearrangement links TRBV13-1 to TRBJ2-5; D not certain. CDR3 length: 13 amino acids. Per germline, CDR1 NSHNY and CDR2 SYGAGN. The V gene lost 0 bases and the J gene lost 2 bases, with 4 bases spanning the gap. The CDR3 here is CASSDAGQDTQYF. The sequenced part of the CDR3 DNA is TGTGCCAGCAGTGATGCGGGCCAAGACACCCAGTAC.

On this clone itself: The listed genes are named as in mouse. The sequenced part of the CDR3 DNA is TGTGCCAGCAGTAGGGACAGCAGTCAAAACACCTTGTAC. Translating it yields CASSRDSSQNTLY. The CDR3 in full is CASSRDSSQNTLYF. This rearrangement joins TRBV26 to TRBJ2-4, with 7 nucleotides matching TRBD1. The read terminates 1 residue ahead of where the CDR3 ends, so the germline J gene completes it. J lost 0 bases, V lost 5 bases, and 2 bases had no gene match. The CDR3 is made up of 14 amino acids. Per germline, CDR1 KGHPV and CDR2 FQNQEV (reference sequence).

In this sample, this clone turned up a few times. Each gene name is a mouse one. The CDR3 extends 1 residue past the end of the read, so its final part is completed from the germline J gene. The chain carries TRBV16 and TRBJ2-7; 7 bases match TRBD2. Germline CDR1 reads SGHSA; CDR2 reads FRNQAP. The CDR3 has 14 amino acids. V shed 0 bases and J 4 bases; nucleotides not matched to a gene: 3. CDR3 protein: CASSLDLLGYEQYF. Incomplete CDR3 DNA: TGTGCAAGCAGCTTAGATCTACTGGGGTATGAACAGTAC.

A word on this clone: Mouse gene names apply. The sequence runs out 1 residue before the end of the CDR3; the remainder is reconstructed from the germline J gene. The chain recombines TRBV3 with TRBJ2-4; no reliable D call. The CDR3 is 11 amino acids. V was pared by 3 bases and J by 2 bases, with 0 bases between. CDR1 is SNHLY, CDR2 FYNGKV, per germline (reference sequence). The CDR3 region is CASSFQNTLYF. The sequenced CDR3 bases are TGTGCCAGCAGCTTTCAAAACACCTTGTAC.

About this clone itself: Each gene name is a mouse one. The read finishes 1 residue shy of the CDR3 end, and the germline J gene is used to complete it. The chain carries TRBV26 and TRBJ1-4; D gene unclear. Trimming left V 6 bases short and J 6 bases short, with 11 bases between. CDR3 length: 13 residues. The germline V gene has CDR1 KGHPV and CDR2 FQNQEV (reference sequence). CDR3 DNA (partial): TGTGCCAGCAGCCGGCGGGTGCACGAAAGATTATTT. This gives the protein CASSRRVHERLF. Given in full, the CDR3 is CASSRRVHERLFF.

This clone is deemed large. The gene names here belong to mouse. The CDR3 is cut off 1 residue early in the read; its end comes from the germline J gene. J is TRBJ2-1 and V is TRBV26, with D unclear. The CDR3 is made up of 10 amino acids. Looked up from germline, CDR1 is KGHPV and CDR2 is FQNQEV (reference sequence). Trimming shortened V by 4 bases and J by 10 bases, and 5 bases separated the two germline ends. The CDR3 spells CASSPLEQFF. The sequenced part of the CDR3 DNA is TGTGCCAGCAGTCCCTTAGAGCAGTTC.

Comments on this clone: Gene names and germline match the mouse. The read ends 1 residue early relative to the CDR3; the germline J gene fills the gap. The rearrangement links TRBV16 to TRBJ2-1; D possibly uses TRBD1 or TRBD2 (5 bases each). Germline V gene data show CDR1 as SGHSA and CDR2 as FRNQAP. The V gene lost 1 base and the J gene lost 1 base, with 5 bases spanning the gap. There are 14 residues in the CDR3. The CDR3 bases that were read are TGTGCAAGCAGCTTAGGGGGGAACTATGCTGAGCAGTTC. It encodes CASSLGGNYAEQF. The full CDR3 protein is CASSLGGNYAEQFF. The variable domain in full, with the rest retrieved from reference TRBV16 and TRBJ2-1, is NAGVIQTPRHKVTGKGQEATLWCEPISGHSAVFWYRQTIVQGLEFLTYFRNQAPIDDSGMPKERFSAQMPNQSHSTLKIQSTQPQDSAVYLCASSLGGNYAEQFFGPGTRLTVL.

Concerning this clone: These gene names are mouse names. The read gets to within 1 residue of the CDR3 end, and the germline J gene fills in the rest. The V gene is TRBV13-1, the J gene TRBJ2-2, with D hard to call. V was cut by 0 bases and J by 4 bases, with 10 bases left in between. Germline CDR1 reads NSHNY; CDR2 reads SYGAGN. The CDR3 has 15 amino acids. CDR3 amino acids: CASSDAEGPTGQLYF. The covered CDR3 bases are TGTGCCAGCAGTGATGCAGAGGGTCCCACCGGGCAGCTCTAC.

Notes on this clone: The genes and germline here are from mouse. The read ends 1 residue before the CDR3 terminus; that terminus is restored from the germline J gene. This chain joins TRBV23 and TRBJ2-3. The CDR3 totals 13 residues. The V gene's germline CDR1 is KGHTA and CDR2 FQNQQP. The CDR3 sequence: CSSSQGRAETLYF. The DNA read from the CDR3 is TGCTCCAGCAGTCAGGGGAGAGCAGAAACGCTGTAT.

Notes on this clone: Genes and germline are mouse. The read terminates 1 residue before the CDR3 end, so the remaining end is supplied by the germline J gene. This rearrangement joins TRBV15 to TRBJ2-1, with TRBD1 matching over 10 bases. This CDR3 is 14 amino acids long. Looked up from germline, CDR1 is SGHND and CDR2 is FRSKSL. V shed 6 bases and J 7 bases; nucleotides not matched to a gene: 6. The sequenced part of the CDR3 DNA is TGTGCCAGCAGCCGACAGGGGGCGAGGGCTGAGCAGTTC. Protein: CASSRQGARAEQF. The CDR3 as a whole reads CASSRQGARAEQFF.